The 9 T cell receptor beta chains below were found in one sample sequenced in a study of beta chain features in type 1 diabetes (dated by TCRdb to the late 2010s). Libraries were prepared through the immunoSEQ multiplex PCR assay. All of the isolated RNA was reverse transcribed with the High Capacity cDNA Reverse Transcription Kit, so expressed TCRB transcripts were sequenced. This is the immuneACCESS table as TCRdb keeps it, with only in-frame sequences that have V and J called. A part of the clones is gone; compared with another copy, unresolved V genes explain less than half, and the rest is unexplained. Within this sample are hundreds of thousands of clones, with 14% of them counted one time only. 6.7% of the sample is in the top ten clones. Material for sequencing was central memory CD4+ T cells from blood. These receptors all come from a man aged 30-40 years in good health.

The CDR3 sequence is CAIRGQGVSNEQFF. CDR3 DNA: TGTGCCATCAGGGGACAGGGGGTAAGCAATGAGCAGTTCTTC. V is TRBV10-3 and J is TRBJ2-1; TRBD1 agrees at 11 bases. The CDR3 sequence is 14 residues long. The V and J ends lost 6 bases and 6 bases, in that order; junction bases with no gene match: 4. The germline gives CDR1 ENHRY, CDR2 SYGVKD.

This clone occurred a few times. This chain connects TRBV9 to TRBJ2-5; D ambiguous. The CDR3 contains 14 residues. Trimming took 0 bases from V and 2 from J, leaving 8 bases between them. Per the germline V gene, CDR1 is SGDLS and CDR2 is YYNGEE. This CDR3 reads CASSVGHSQETQYF. The CDR3 DNA is TGTGCCAGCAGCGTAGGACATTCTCAAGAGACCCAGTACTTC.

The chain uses TRBV5-1 and TRBJ2-5; a weak D match, TRBD2 (5 bases). The V end lost 0 bases, the J end lost 1 base, and 7 bases lay between the germline ends. Germline loops: CDR1 SGHRS, CDR2 YFSETQ. The CDR3 spans 14 residues. The CDR3: CASSLGRAQETQYF. The CDR3 nucleotides are TGCGCCAGCAGCTTGGGGCGGGCCCAAGAGACCCAGTACTTC. The full variable domain, completed using reference TRBV5-1 and TRBJ2-5, is KAGVTQTPRYLIKTRGQQVTLSCSPISGHRSVSWYQQTPGQGLQFLFEYFSETQRNKGNFPGRFSGRQFSNSRSEMNVSTLELGDSALYLCASSLGRAQETQYFGPGTRLLVL.

The V call is TRBV6-1, the J call TRBJ1-2, with 10 bases identical to TRBD1. The junction had 4 bases not matched to a gene; V was cut back by 8 bases and J by 4 bases. Per the germline V gene, CDR1 is MNHNS and CDR2 is SASEGT. The CDR3 extends over 13 amino acids. Written as DNA, the CDR3 is TGTGCCAGCGGACAGGGGGGTATCTATGGCTACACCTTC. Translated: CASGQGGIYGYTF.

J is TRBJ2-7 and V is TRBV5-1, with TRBD2 matching 8 bases. J gave up 3 bases and V 0 bases, and 5 bases lay outside the gene matches. Germline CDR1 SGHRS, CDR2 YFSETQ. The CDR3 is made up of 15 amino acids. CDR3 sequence reads: CASSLAGGVSYEQYV. The CDR3 nucleotides are TGCGCCAGCAGCTTGGCCGGGGGGGTCAGCTACGAGCAGTACGTC.

V usage is TRBV2 and J usage is TRBJ1-4; the match to TRBD1 covers 8 bases. From germline, CDR1 is SNHLY and CDR2 FYNNEI. CDR3 length: 13 residues. V was clipped by 6 bases and J by 5 bases; unmatched bases: 2. CDR3 residues: CASRQGANEKLFF. Here the CDR3 DNA reads TGTGCCAGCAGGCAGGGGGCCAATGAAAAACTGTTTTTT.

The chain recombines TRBV6-5 with TRBJ2-2, with D uncertain. The CDR3 is 14 amino acids. Between the trimmed V and J ends, which lost 5 bases and 6 bases, there was a span of 13 bases. CDR1 is MNHEY, CDR2 SVGAGI, per germline. CDR3 DNA sequence: TGTGCCAGCAGTGGACCGTCCGGGTCCGGGGAGCTGTTTTTT. It specifies CASSGPSGSGELFF.

This clone was seen only a few times. V gene TRBV6-5 combines with J gene TRBJ1-1; 9 bases align to TRBD1. The V and J ends lost 4 bases and 6 bases, in that order; junction bases with no gene match: 6. The CDR3 spans 14 residues. Looked up from germline, CDR1 is MNHEY and CDR2 is SVGAGI. The chain's CDR3 is CASSSRDRVSEAFF. DNA of the CDR3: TGTGCCAGCAGTTCCCGGGACAGGGTTTCTGAAGCTTTCTTT.

A few counts support this clone. V and J are TRBV9 and TRBJ2-1; D possibly corresponds to TRBD2 (6 bases). V lost 0 bases and J 13 bases, leaving 14 bases between the germline ends. The germline V gene has CDR1 SGDLS and CDR2 YYNGEE. The CDR3 is 13 amino acids. CDR3 protein: CASSVGGVGLQFF. DNA for the CDR3: TGTGCCAGCAGCGTAGGTGGCGTGGGACTTCAGTTCTTC.